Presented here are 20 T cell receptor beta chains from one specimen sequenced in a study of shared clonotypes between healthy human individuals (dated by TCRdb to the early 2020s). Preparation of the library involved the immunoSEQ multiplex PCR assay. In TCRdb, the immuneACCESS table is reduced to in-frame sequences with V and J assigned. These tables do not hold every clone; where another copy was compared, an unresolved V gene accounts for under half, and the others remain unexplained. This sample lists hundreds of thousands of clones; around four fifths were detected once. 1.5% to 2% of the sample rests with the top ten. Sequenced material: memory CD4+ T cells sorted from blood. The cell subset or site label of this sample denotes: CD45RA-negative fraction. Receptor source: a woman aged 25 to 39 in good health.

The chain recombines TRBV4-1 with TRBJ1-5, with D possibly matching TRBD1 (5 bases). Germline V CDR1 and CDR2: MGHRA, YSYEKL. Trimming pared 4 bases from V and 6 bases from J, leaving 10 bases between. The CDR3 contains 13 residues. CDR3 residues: CASSRDSVQPQHF. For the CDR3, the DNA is TGCGCCAGCAGCCGGGACTCCGTTCAGCCCCAGCATTTT.

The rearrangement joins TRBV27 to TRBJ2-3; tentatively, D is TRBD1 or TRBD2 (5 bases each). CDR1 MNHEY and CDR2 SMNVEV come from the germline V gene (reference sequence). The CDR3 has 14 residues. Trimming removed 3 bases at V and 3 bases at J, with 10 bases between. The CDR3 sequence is CASSFAGRTDTQYF. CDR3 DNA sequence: TGTGCCAGCAGTTTCGCAGGGAGAACAGATACGCAGTATTTT.

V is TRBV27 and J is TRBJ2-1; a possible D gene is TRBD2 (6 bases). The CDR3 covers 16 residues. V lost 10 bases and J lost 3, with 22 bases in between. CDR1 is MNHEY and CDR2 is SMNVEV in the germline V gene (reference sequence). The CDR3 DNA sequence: TGTGCCACCTACCGGGTGGGGATAGCGGACTACAATGAGCAGTTCTTC. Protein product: CATYRVGIADYNEQFF.

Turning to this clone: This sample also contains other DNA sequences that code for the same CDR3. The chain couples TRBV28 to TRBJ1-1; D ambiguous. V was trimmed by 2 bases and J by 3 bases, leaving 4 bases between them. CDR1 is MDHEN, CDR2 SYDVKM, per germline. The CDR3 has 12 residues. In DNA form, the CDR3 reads TGTGCCAGCAGTTTAGCCCACACTGAAGCTTTCTTT. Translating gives CASSLAHTEAFF.

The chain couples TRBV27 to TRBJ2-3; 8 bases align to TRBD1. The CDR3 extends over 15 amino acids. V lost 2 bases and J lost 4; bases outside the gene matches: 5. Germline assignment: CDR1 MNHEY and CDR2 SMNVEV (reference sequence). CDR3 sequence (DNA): TGTGCCAGCAGTTTAGGACAGGGCGGTTCAGATACGCAGTATTTT. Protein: CASSLGQGGSDTQYF.

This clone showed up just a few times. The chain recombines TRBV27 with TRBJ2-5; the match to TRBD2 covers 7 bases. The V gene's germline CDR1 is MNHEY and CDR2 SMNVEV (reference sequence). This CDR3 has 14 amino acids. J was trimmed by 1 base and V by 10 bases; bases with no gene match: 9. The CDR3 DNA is TGTGCCACCGCCCTAACTAGCGTCCAAGAGACCCAGTACTTC. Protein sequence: CATALTSVQETQYF.

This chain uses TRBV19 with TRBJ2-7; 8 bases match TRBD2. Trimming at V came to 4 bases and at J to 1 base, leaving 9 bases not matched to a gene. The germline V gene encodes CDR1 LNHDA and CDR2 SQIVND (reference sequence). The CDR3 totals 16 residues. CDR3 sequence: CASSTYIAGGSYEQYF. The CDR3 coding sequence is TGTGCCAGTAGTACCTATATTGCGGGAGGATCCTACGAGCAGTACTTC.

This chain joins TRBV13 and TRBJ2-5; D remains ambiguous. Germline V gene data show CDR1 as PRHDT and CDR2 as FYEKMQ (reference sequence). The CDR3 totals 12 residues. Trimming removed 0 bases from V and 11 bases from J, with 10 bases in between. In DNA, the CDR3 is TGTGCCAGCAGCTTAGGTGGGCTTCCACAGTACTTC. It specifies CASSLGGLPQYF.

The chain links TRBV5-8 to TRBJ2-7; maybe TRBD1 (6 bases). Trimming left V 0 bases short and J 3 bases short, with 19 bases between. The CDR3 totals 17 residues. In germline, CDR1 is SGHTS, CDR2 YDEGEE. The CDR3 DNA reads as TGTGCCAGCAGCTTGGCCCTGGACAGCTTATCCGACTACGAGCAGTACTTC. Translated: CASSLALDSLSDYEQYF.

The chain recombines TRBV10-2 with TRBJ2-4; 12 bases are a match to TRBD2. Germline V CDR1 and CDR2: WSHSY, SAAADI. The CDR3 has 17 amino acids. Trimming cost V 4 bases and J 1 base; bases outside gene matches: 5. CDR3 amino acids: CASSVLAGGSAKNIQYF. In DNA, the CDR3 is TGCGCCAGCAGTGTCCTAGCGGGAGGGTCGGCCAAAAACATTCAGTACTTC.

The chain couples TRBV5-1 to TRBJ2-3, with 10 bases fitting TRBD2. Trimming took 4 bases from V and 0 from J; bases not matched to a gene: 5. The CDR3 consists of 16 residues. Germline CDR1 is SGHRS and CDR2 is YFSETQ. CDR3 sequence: CASSPGLAVSTDTQYF. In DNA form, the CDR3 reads TGCGCCAGCAGCCCTGGACTAGCGGTTAGCACAGATACGCAGTATTTT.

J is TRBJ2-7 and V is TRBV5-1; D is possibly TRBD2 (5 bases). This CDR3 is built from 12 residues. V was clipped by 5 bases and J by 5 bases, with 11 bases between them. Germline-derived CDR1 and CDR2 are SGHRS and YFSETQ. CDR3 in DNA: TGCGCCAGCAGATCGTCTAGCCACGAGCAGTACTTC. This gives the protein CASRSSSHEQYF.

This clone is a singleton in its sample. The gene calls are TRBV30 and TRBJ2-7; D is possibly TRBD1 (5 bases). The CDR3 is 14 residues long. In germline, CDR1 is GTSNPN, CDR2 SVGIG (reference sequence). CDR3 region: CAGIRTTDSYEQYF. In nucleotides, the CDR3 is TGTGCTGGAATCCGGACAACGGACTCCTACGAGCAGTACTTC. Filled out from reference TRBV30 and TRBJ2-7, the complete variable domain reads SQTIHQWPATLVQPVGSPLSLECTVEGTSNPNLYWYRQAAGRGLQLLFYSVGIGQISSEVPQNLSASRPQDRQFILSSKKLLLSDSGFYLCAGIRTTDSYEQYFGPGTRLTVT.

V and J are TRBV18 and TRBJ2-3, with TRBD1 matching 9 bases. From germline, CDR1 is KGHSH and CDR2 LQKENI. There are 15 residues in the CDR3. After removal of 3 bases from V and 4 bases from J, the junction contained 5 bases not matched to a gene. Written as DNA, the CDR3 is TGTGCCAGCTCACCGGACAGGGGTAGGGCAGATACGCAGTATTTT. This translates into CASSPDRGRADTQYF. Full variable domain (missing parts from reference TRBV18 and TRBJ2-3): NAGVMQNPRHLVRRRGQEARLRCSPMKGHSHVYWYRQLPEEGLKFMVYLQKENIIDESGMPKERFSAEFPKEGPSILRIQQVVRGDSAAYFCASSPDRGRADTQYFGPGTRLTVL.

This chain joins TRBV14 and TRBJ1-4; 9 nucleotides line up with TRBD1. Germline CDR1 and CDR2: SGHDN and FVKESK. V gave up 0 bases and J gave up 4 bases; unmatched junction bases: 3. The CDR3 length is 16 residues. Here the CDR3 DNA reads TGTGCCAGCAGCCAAGACGAGACAGGGGGTAATGAAAAACTGTTTTTT. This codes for CASSQDETGGNEKLFF.

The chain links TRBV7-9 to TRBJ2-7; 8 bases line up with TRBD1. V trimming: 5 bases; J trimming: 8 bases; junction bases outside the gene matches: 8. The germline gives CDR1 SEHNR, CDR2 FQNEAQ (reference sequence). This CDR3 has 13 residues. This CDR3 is CASSKDREMQQYF. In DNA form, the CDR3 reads TGTGCCAGCAGCAAGGACAGGGAGATGCAGCAGTACTTC.

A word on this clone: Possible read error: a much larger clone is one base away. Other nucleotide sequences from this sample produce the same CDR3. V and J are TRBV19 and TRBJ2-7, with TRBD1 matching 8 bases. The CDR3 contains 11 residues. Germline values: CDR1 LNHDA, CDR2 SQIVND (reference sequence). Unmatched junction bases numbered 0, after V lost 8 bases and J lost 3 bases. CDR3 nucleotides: TGTGCCAGTGGACAGGGCTACGAGCAGTACTTC. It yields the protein CASGQGYEQYF.

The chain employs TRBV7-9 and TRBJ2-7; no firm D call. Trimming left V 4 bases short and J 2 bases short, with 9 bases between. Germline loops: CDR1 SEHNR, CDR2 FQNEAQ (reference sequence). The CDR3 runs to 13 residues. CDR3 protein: CASSYSPTYEQYF. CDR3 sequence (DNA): TGTGCCAGCAGCTATAGTCCCACCTACGAGCAGTACTTC.

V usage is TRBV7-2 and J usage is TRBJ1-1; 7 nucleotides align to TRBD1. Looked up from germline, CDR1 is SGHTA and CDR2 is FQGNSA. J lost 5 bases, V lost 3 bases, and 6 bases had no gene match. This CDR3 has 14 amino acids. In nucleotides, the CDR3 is TGTGCCAGCAGCTTGGTGACAGGGCGGACTGAAGCTTTCTTT. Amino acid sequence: CASSLVTGRTEAFF.

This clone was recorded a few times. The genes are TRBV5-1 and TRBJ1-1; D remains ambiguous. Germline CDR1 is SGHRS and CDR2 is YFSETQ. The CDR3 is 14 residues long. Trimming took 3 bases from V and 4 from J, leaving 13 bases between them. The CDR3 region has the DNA TGCGCCAGCAGCTCGACGCCGGGAGTCACTGAAGCTTTCTTT. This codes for CASSSTPGVTEAFF.